Shown below are 17 T cell receptor beta chains from a single sample sequenced in a study of blood T cell repertoires in COVID-19. Data came from immunoSEQ multiplex PCR; TCRdb stores just in-frame clones and leaves some out. Among over 200,000 clones listed, about 87% were seen once. Material for sequencing was PBMCs or T cells enriched from blood (not recorded which). The receptors derive from a man in his late teens or twenties with acute COVID-19.

The chain uses TRBV29-1 and TRBJ2-3; D gene uncertain. The CDR3 runs to 13 residues. V lost 1 base to trimming and J lost 2 bases, with 7 bases between them. Germline CDR1 reads SQVTM; CDR2 reads ANQGSEA. The CDR3 region has the DNA TGCAGCGTTGAAGGCAGATTCACAGATACGCAGTATTTT. It codes for CSVEGRFTDTQYF.

The V gene is TRBV5-1, the J gene TRBJ2-6; the D gene is possibly TRBD2 (5 bases). Germline CDR1 SGHRS, CDR2 YFSETQ. This CDR3 is 15 amino acids long. Between the trimmed V and J ends, which lost 5 bases and 4 bases, there was a span of 13 bases. CDR3 region: CASSQLGEGANVLTF. Here the CDR3 DNA reads TGCGCCAGCAGTCAGCTCGGGGAGGGGGCCAACGTCCTGACTTTC.

The chain couples TRBV12-3 or TRBV12-4 to TRBJ2-1; D uncertain. Trimming shortened V by 1 base and J by 9 bases, and 7 bases separated the two germline ends. The CDR3 length is 12 residues. CDR3 sequence reads: CASSLGASEQFF. The CDR3 DNA sequence: TGTGCCAGCAGTTTAGGGGCCAGTGAGCAGTTCTTC.

This chain uses TRBV7-9 with TRBJ2-5; a possible D gene is TRBD1 (5 bases). The CDR3 is made up of 16 amino acids. Germline V lookup: CDR1 SEHNR, CDR2 FQNEAQ (reference sequence). The germline V and J ends were trimmed by 5 bases and 5 bases, with 21 bases remaining between them. CDR3 loop: CASSQNTGFMRETQYF. In DNA, the CDR3 is TGTGCCAGCAGCCAAAATACAGGATTTATGAGGGAGACCCAGTACTTC.

The chain couples TRBV27 to TRBJ1-4; D gene uncertain. This CDR3 region has 16 residues. V gave up 2 bases and J gave up 2 bases, with 12 bases separating them. Germline CDR1 MNHEY, CDR2 SMNVEV (reference sequence). CDR3 nucleotides: TGTGCCAGCAGTTTAGATCCAGTTCCGACTAATGAAAAACTGTTTTTT. It codes for CASSLDPVPTNEKLFF.

The chain links TRBV6-5 to TRBJ1-5, with 12 bases aligning to TRBD1. Germline CDR1 is MNHEY and CDR2 is SVGAGI. V was clipped by 4 bases and J by 8 bases; unmatched bases: 3. This CDR3 region has 14 residues. CDR3 coding DNA: TGTGCCAGCAGTTCCGGGACAGGGGGCGAGCCCCAGCATTTT. Its protein is CASSSGTGGEPQHF.

In its sample, this clone was seen once. This chain links TRBV5-1 with TRBJ1-1; TRBD1 is a possible D gene (5 bases). Germline V gives CDR1 SGHRS, CDR2 YFSETQ. The V end was cut by 3 bases, the J end by 1 base, with 7 bases between. The CDR3 sequence is 13 residues long. DNA for the CDR3: TGCGCCAGCAGCTCGCAGGGGAACACTGAAGCTTTCTTT. It yields the protein CASSSQGNTEAFF.

This chain links TRBV19 with TRBJ2-1; D unclear. Germline V CDR1 and CDR2: LNHDA, SQIVND (reference sequence). Trimming took off 7 bases at V and 12 bases at J, with 13 bases between the two ends. This CDR3 is built from 11 residues. CDR3 region: CASTGSGGQFF. The CDR3, as DNA: TGTGCCAGTACCGGTTCCGGTGGGCAGTTCTTC.

The rearrangement links TRBV6-5 to TRBJ1-5; no reliable D call. This CDR3 is built from 13 residues. Looked up from germline, CDR1 is MNHEY and CDR2 is SVGAGI. V was cut by 1 base and J by 5 bases, with 6 bases left in between. DNA of the CDR3: TGTGCCAGCAGTTACTATCGGGATCAGCCCCAGCATTTT. Protein sequence: CASSYYRDQPQHF.

The V and J genes are TRBV27 and TRBJ2-7, with 11 bases that match TRBD2. Germline CDR1 reads MNHEY; CDR2 reads SMNVEV (reference sequence). The CDR3 sequence is 15 residues long. After removal of 2 bases from V and 2 bases from J, the junction contained 2 bases not matched to a gene. The CDR3 here is CASSLSSGRAYEQYF. The CDR3 nucleotides are TGTGCCAGCAGTTTAAGTAGCGGGAGGGCCTACGAGCAGTACTTC.

This chain uses TRBV24-1 with TRBJ1-3; D is possibly TRBD1 (5 bases). CDR3 length: 13 residues. CDR1 is KGHDR, CDR2 SFDVKD, per germline. Trimming cost V 11 bases and J 0 bases, with 10 bases left between them. This CDR3 is CASDSSSGNTIYF. CDR3 DNA: TGTGCCAGCGACAGCAGCTCTGGAAACACCATATATTTT.

This clone occurred a few times. The chain carries TRBV20-1 and TRBJ2-1; D is uncertain. The CDR3 is 11 residues long. Germline CDR1 reads DFQATT; CDR2 reads SNEGSKA (reference sequence). V gave up 3 bases and J gave up 10 bases, with 10 bases separating them. CDR3 loop: CSARSTGEQFF. In nucleotides, the CDR3 is TGCAGTGCTAGGTCGACTGGAGAGCAGTTCTTC.

This sequence joins TRBV6-5 and TRBJ1-1; TRBD1 aligns across 8 bases. The germline V gene encodes CDR1 MNHEY and CDR2 SVGAGI. This CDR3 is built from 11 residues. Trimming at V came to 6 bases and at J to 8 bases, leaving 2 bases not matched to a gene. CDR3 loop: CASSRTGEAFF. Written as DNA, the CDR3 is TGTGCCAGCAGCAGGACAGGGGAAGCTTTCTTT.

The rearrangement uses TRBV20-1 and TRBJ2-2, with 10 bases matching TRBD2. CDR1 and CDR2 from the germline V gene are DFQATT and SNEGSKA (reference sequence). The CDR3 totals 16 residues. V trimming: 3 bases; J trimming: 5 bases; junction bases outside the gene matches: 9. The CDR3 DNA sequence: TGCAGTGCTAGTTCGTGGCTAGCGGGAGAAACCGGGGAGCTGTTTTTT. Translation gives CSASSWLAGETGELFF.

This clone was observed a few times. The V gene is TRBV6-5, the J gene TRBJ1-5; 9 bases match TRBD1. V dropped 6 bases and J dropped 7; count of bases not matched to a gene: 7. The CDR3 has 14 residues. The V gene's germline CDR1 is MNHEY and CDR2 SVGAGI. CDR3: CASRSTGGGQPQHF. The CDR3 coding sequence is TGTGCCAGCAGGTCGACAGGGGGTGGCCAGCCCCAGCATTTT.

V usage is TRBV6-5 and J usage is TRBJ1-4; TRBD1 agrees at 8 bases. This CDR3 has 14 residues. Germline CDR1 MNHEY, CDR2 SVGAGI. The trim removed 6 bases at V and 8 bases at J, leaving 8 bases unmatched. The CDR3 loop reads CASSTTGEGEKLFF. CDR3 in DNA: TGTGCCAGCAGCACGACAGGGGAGGGAGAAAAACTGTTTTTT.

In this sample, this clone turned up a few times. The chain's CDR3 is CASKEGALTEAFF. CDR3 bases: TGTGCCAGTAAGGAGGGGGCGCTGACTGAAGCTTTCTTT. The V and J genes are TRBV19 and TRBJ1-1; 7 bases align to TRBD1. The CDR3 covers 13 residues. With V trimmed by 7 bases and J by 5 bases, 7 bases remained unmatched. From germline, CDR1 is LNHDA and CDR2 SQIVND (reference sequence).